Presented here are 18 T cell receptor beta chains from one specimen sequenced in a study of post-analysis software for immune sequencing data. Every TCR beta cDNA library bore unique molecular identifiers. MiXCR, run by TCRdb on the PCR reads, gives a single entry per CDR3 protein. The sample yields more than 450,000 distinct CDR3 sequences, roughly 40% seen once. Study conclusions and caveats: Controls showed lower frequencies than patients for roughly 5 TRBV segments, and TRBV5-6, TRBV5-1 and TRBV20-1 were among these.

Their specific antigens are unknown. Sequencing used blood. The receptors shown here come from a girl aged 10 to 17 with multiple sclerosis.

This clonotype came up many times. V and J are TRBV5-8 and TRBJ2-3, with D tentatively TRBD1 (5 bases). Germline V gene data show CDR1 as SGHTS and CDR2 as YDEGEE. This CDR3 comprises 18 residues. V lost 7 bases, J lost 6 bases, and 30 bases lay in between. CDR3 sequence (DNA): TGTGCCAGCTCCTCTTTGGCCCTGTCCCTACCAGGGCTGGATACGCAGTATTTT. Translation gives CASSSLALSLPGLDTQYF.

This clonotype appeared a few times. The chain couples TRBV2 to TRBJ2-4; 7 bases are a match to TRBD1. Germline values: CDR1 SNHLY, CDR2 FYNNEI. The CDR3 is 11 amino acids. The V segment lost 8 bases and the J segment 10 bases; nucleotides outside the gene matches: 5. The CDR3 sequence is CASGQGVIQYF. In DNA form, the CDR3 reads TGTGCCAGCGGCCAGGGGGTTATTCAGTACTTC.

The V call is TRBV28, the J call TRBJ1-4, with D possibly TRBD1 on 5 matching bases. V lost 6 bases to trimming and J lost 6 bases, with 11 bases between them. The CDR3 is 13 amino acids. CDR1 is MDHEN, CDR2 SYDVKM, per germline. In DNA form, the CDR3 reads TGTGCCAGCAGACAGGCCTGGTATGAAAAACTGTTTTTT. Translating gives CASRQAWYEKLFF.

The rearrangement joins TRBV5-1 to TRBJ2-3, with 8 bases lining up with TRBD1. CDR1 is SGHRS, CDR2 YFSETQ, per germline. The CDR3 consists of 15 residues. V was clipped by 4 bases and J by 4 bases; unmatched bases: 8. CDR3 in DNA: TGCGCCAGCAGCGGAACAGGGGGTATCGCAGATACGCAGTATTTT. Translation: CASSGTGGIADTQYF.

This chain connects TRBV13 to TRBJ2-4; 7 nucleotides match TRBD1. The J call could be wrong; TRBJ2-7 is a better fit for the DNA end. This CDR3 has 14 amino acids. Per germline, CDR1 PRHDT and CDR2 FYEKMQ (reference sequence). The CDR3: CASSPDREYDEQYF. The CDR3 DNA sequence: TGTGCCAGCAGCCCCGACAGGGAATACGACGAGCAGTACTTC.

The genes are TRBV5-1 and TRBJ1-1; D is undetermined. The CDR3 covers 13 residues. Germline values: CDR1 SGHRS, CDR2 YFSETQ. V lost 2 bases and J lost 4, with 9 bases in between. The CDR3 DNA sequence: TGCGCCAGCAGCTTCCAATTACCCACTGAAGCTTTCTTT. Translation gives CASSFQLPTEAFF.

DNA of the CDR3: TGTGCCAGCAGCCAAGATGGAAACCACTACGAGCAGTACTTC. Protein product: CASSQDGNHYEQYF. The chain couples TRBV3-1 to TRBJ2-7; unclear D gene. CDR1 and CDR2 (germline): LGHDT, YNNKEL (reference sequence). V gave up 0 bases and J gave up 3 bases, with 9 bases separating them. CDR3 length equals 14 residues.

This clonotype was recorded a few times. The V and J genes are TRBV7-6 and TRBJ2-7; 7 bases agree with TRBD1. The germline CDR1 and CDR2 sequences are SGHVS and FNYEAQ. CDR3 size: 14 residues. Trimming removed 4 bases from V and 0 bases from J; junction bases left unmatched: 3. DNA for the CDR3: TGTGCCAGCAGCTCCGGACAGGTCTCCTACGAGCAGTACTTC. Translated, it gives CASSSGQVSYEQYF.

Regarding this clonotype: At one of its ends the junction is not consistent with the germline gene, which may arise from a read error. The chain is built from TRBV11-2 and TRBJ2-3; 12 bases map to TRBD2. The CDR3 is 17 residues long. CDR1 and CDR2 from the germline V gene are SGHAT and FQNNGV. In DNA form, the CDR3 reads TGTGCCAGCAGCAAGACTCCTAGCGGGAGGGGAGGAGATGCGCAGTATTTT. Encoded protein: CASSKTPSGRGGDAQYF. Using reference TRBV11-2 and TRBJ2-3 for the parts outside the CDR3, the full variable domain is EAGVAQSPRYKIIEKRQSVAFWCNPISGHATLYWYQQILGQGPKLLIQFQNNGVVDDSQLPKDRFSAERLKGVDSTLKIQPAKLEDSAVYLCASSKTPSGRGGDAQYFGPGTRLTVL.

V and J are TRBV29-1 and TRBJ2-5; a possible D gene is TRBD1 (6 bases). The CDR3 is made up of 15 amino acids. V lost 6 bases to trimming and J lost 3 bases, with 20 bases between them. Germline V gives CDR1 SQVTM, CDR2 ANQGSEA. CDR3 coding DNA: TGCAGCGTATCAACAGGGTGGGGAATTAAAGAGACCCAGTACTTC. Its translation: CSVSTGWGIKETQYF. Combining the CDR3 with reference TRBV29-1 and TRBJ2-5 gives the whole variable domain SAVISQKPSRDICQRGTSLTIQCQVDSQVTMMFWYRQQPGQSLTLIATANQGSEATYESGFVIDKFPISRPNLTFSTLTVSNMSPEDSSIYLCSVSTGWGIKETQYFGPGTRLLVL.

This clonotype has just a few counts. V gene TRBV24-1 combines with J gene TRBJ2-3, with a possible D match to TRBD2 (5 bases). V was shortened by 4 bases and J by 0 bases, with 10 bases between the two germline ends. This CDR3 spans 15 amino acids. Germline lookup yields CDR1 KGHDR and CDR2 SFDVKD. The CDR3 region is CATSDQRGSTDTQYF. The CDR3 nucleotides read TGTGCCACCAGTGACCAACGGGGAAGCACAGATACGCAGTATTTT.

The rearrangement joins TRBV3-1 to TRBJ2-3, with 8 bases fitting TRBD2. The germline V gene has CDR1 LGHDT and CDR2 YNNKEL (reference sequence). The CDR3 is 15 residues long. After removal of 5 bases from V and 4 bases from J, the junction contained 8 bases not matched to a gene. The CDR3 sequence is CASSISGSGSDTQYF. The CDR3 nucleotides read TGTGCCAGCAGCATCAGCGGGAGTGGATCAGATACGCAGTATTTT.

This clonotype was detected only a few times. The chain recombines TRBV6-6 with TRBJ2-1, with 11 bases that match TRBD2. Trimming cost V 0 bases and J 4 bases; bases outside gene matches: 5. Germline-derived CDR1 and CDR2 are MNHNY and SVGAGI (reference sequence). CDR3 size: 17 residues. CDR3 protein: CASSYSSLAGVYNEQFF. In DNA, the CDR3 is TGTGCCAGCAGTTACTCCTCACTAGCGGGAGTGTACAATGAGCAGTTCTTC.

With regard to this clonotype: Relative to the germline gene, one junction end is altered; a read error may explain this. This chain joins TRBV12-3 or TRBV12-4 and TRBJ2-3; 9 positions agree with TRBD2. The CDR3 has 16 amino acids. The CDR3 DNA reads TGTGCCAGCAGTTTAGAGCGGGAGGTCAGCGCAGATGCGCAGTATTTT. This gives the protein CASSLEREVSADAQYF.

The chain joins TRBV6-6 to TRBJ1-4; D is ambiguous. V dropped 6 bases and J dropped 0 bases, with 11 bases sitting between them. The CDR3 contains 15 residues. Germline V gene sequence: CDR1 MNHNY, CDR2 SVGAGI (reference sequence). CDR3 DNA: TGTGCCAGCAGCCCCTATGAACCAACTAATGAAAAACTGTTTTTT. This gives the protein CASSPYEPTNEKLFF.

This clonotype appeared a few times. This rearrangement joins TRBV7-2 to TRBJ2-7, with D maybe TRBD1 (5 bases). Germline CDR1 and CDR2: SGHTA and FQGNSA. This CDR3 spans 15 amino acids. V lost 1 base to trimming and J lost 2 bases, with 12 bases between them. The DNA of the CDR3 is TGTGCCAGCAGCTTAGAGGCTAGGGGAACCTACGAGCAGTACTTC. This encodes CASSLEARGTYEQYF.

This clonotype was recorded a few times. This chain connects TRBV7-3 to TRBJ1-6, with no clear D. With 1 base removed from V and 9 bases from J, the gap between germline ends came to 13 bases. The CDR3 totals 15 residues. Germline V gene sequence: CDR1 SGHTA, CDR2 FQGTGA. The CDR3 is CASSLMGGGGSPLHF. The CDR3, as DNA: TGTGCCAGCAGCTTAATGGGTGGTGGTGGTTCACCCCTCCACTTT.

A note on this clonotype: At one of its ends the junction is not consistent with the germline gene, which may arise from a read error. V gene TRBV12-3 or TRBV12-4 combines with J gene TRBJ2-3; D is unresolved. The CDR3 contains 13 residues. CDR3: CASTLRPTDAQYF. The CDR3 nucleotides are TGTGCCAGCACCCTACGGCCTACAGATGCGCAGTATTTT.